These T cell receptor beta chains were read from a single sample in a study of blood T cell repertoires in COVID-19. Assay: immunoSEQ multiplex PCR; the TCRdb copy retains only in-frame clones and omits some. The sample has about 140,000 clones; approximately 80% are singletons. Sequencing used PBMCs or T cells enriched from blood (not recorded which). The origin of the receptors is a young woman who had been exposed to COVID-19. The CDR3 runs from the conserved cysteine through the conserved F or W. The D gene is left open where the match is weak. Where a row states a size, it is once, few, many or the class of an expanded clone; other rows omit it.

>TRBJ1-5|TRBV6-2/TRBV6-3|few|NA
TGTGCCAGCAGTCACCCTGCCCGACAGAAACTACCGAGATATAGCAATCAGCCCCAGCATTTT
CASSHPARQKLPRYSNQPQHF
>TRBJ1-6|TRBV6-5|NA|TRBD1
TGTGCCAGCAGGGGGAGACAGGGCCATAATTCACCCCTCCACTTT
CASRGRQGHNSPLHF
>TRBJ1-6|TRBV28|NA|NA
TGTGCCAGCGGACAGAATTTGAATTCACCCCTCCACTTT
CASGQNLNSPLHF
>TRBJ2-2|TRBV4-1|NA|TRBD2
TGCGCCAGCAGAATCTTAGGTACTAGCGGTCGAACCGGGGAGCTGTTTTTT
CASRILGTSGRTGELFF
>TRBJ1-1|TRBV30|NA|TRBD1
TGTGCCCGAACAGGGGGCGGCAATGAAGCTTTCTTT
CARTGGGNEAFF
>TRBJ1-1|TRBV7-9|NA|NA
TGTGCCAGCAGCCTCAAGGGGGTAGGCACTGAAGCTTTCTTT
CASSLKGVGTEAFF
>TRBJ2-1|TRBV5-4|NA|NA
TGTGCCAGCAGCTTGGCCGGGCTAGCGTCCAACAATGAGCAGTTCTTC
CASSLAGLASNNEQFF
>TRBJ1-5|TRBV28|once|NA
TGTGCCAGCAGTTTACCCGGGGGGAGCAATCAGCCCCAGCATTTT
CASSLPGGSNQPQHF
>TRBJ2-4|TRBV28|NA|TRBD1
TGTGCCAGCAGTTTAAGCCGACAGGGGCCAAACATTCAGTACTTC
CASSLSRQGPNIQYF
>TRBJ1-2|TRBV5-6|NA|TRBD1
TGTGCCAGCAGCTATACCACGGGACAGGGTCGCAATGGCTACACCTTC
CASSYTTGQGRNGYTF
>TRBJ2-7|TRBV6-2/TRBV6-3|NA|TRBD2
TGTGCCAGCAGTTCCTTGGGACTAGCGGGAGTCTACGAGCAGTACTTC
CASSSLGLAGVYEQYF
>TRBJ1-1|TRBV6-2/TRBV6-3|NA|NA
TGTGCCAGCACCCCATGGACAGAGTACTTTTCAGGAAATGAAGCTTTCTTT
CASTPWTEYFSGNEAFF
>TRBJ2-1|TRBV19|NA|TRBD2
TGTGCCAGTAGTTCTAGCGGAGTTCCCAAGCAGTTCTTC
CASSSSGVPKQFF
>TRBJ2-7|TRBV5-1|NA|TRBD1
TGCGCCAGCAGCTCGGGGACAGGGAACTACGAGCAGTACTTC
CASSSGTGNYEQYF
>TRBJ2-5|TRBV4-1|few|TRBD2
TGCGCCAGCAGCCATCCAGGACTAGCCCCAGAGACCCAGTACTTC
CASSHPGLAPETQYF
>TRBJ2-7|TRBV10-3|NA|NA
TGTGCCATCAGTGAGTCGAAAGGACACCCGTACTTC
CAISESKGHPYF
>TRBJ2-7|TRBV7-8|NA|NA
TGTGCCAGCAGCTTAGCGCTTTTTGATGGCAACGAGCAGTACTTC
CASSLALFDGNEQYF
>TRBJ1-2|TRBV12-3/TRBV12-4|NA|NA
TGTGCCAGCAGTAGAGACAGTGTCTATGGCTACACCTTC
CASSRDSVYGYTF
>TRBJ2-2|TRBV3-1/TRBV3-2|NA|NA
TGTGCCAGCAGCCCACAGGGAACCGGGGAGCTGTTTTTT
CASSPQGTGELFF
>TRBJ1-5|TRBV28|NA|TRBD1
TGTGCCAGCAGTTCACCCGGACAGGGAATGAGCAATCAGCCCCAGCATTTT
CASSSPGQGMSNQPQHF
>TRBJ1-4|TRBV9|NA|TRBD1
TGTGCCAGCAGCGGAACCGGGACAGAGTATGAAAAACTGTTTTTT
CASSGTGTEYEKLFF